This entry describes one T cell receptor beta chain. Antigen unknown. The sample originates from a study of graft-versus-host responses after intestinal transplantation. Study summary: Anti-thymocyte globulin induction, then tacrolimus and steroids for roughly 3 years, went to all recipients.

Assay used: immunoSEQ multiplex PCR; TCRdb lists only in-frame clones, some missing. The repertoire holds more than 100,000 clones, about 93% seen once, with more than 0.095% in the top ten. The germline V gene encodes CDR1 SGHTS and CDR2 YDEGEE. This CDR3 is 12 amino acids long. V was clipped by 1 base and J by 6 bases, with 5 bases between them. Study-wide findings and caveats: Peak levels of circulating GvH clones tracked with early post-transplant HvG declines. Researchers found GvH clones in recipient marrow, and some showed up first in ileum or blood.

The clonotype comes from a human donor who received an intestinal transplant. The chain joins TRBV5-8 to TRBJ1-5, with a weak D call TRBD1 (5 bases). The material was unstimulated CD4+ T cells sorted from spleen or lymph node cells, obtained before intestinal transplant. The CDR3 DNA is TGTGCCAGCAGCTTGAGGGGTCAGCCCCAGCATTTT. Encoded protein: CASSLRGQPQHF.